Listed below are T cell receptor beta chains from one sample, sequenced in a study of blood T cell repertoires in COVID-19. Measured with immunoSEQ multiplex PCR; TCRdb has only the in-frame clones, and not every one. The sample consists of 170,000 or so clones, more than 70% of them appearing once. Material for sequencing was peripheral blood. The receptors come from a man aged 18 to 35 with active or convalescent COVID-19. Each CDR3 is given with its conserved first and last residue. A D gene is named only where the DNA matches it firmly. Some rows have no size entry. The others give once, few or many, or a class for an expanded clone.

CDR3aa	CDR3nt	d_gene	abundance	v_gene	j_gene
CASSSRVAGALNEQFF	TGTGCCAGCAGCTCCCGGGTAGCGGGGGCCCTAAATGAGCAGTTCTTC	TRBD2	NA	TRBV7-9	TRBJ2-1
CASSPGTTGTEAFF	TGTGCCAGCAGCCCGGGAACCACTGGCACTGAAGCTTTCTTT	NA	once	TRBV2	TRBJ1-1
CASSLQGPVPDSPLHF	TGCGCCAGCAGCTTACAGGGCCCAGTGCCGGATTCACCCCTCCACTTT	NA	NA	TRBV5-1	TRBJ1-6
CASSPHSGGTSTDTQYF	TGTGCCAGCAGTCCTCATAGCGGGGGGACCAGCACAGATACGCAGTATTTT	TRBD2	NA	TRBV28	TRBJ2-3
CASSALLAGEQYF	TGTGCCAGCAGCGCCCTCTTGGCGGGGGAGCAGTACTTC	NA	NA	TRBV6-5	TRBJ2-7
CASSAGRVRQPQHF	TGTGCCAGTAGTGCCGGCAGGGTTCGTCAGCCCCAGCATTTT	NA	once	TRBV19	TRBJ1-5
CASAWDGQLYNEQFF	TGTGCCAGTGCCTGGGACGGACAGCTGTACAATGAGCAGTTCTTC	NA	once	TRBV19	TRBJ2-1
CAWSRRRARNSPLHF	TGTGCCTGGAGTAGGCGCAGGGCTCGCAATTCACCCCTCCACTTT	NA	once	TRBV30	TRBJ1-6
CASSSTRDRVGNQPQHF	TGTGCCAGCTCATCTACCAGGGACAGGGTTGGAAATCAGCCCCAGCATTTT	TRBD1	NA	TRBV18	TRBJ1-5
CASSRDRGRIGTEAFF	TGTGCCAGCTCCCGGGACAGGGGGCGGATCGGGACTGAAGCTTTCTTT	TRBD1	NA	TRBV5-4	TRBJ1-1
CASSLTRVEQYF	TGTGCCAGCAGTCTTACGCGAGTTGAGCAGTACTTC	NA	NA	TRBV6-5	TRBJ2-7
CASSETPGMPGDTQYF	TGTGCCAGCAGTGAAACACCAGGGATGCCGGGCGATACGCAGTATTTT	NA	NA	TRBV6-4	TRBJ2-3
CASSGTGRGTEAFF	TGTGCCAGCAGCGGTACAGGGAGGGGCACTGAAGCTTTCTTT	NA	NA	TRBV11-2	TRBJ1-1
CASSQDRQGALNSPLHF	TGCGCCAGCAGCCAAGATCGACAGGGCGCTCTGAATTCACCCCTCCACTTT	TRBD1	NA	TRBV4-1	TRBJ1-6
CASSLERGGQPQHF	TGTGCCAGCAGCTTAGAAAGGGGCGGCCAGCCCCAGCATTTT	NA	NA	TRBV11-2	TRBJ1-5